A single sample gave rise to the 16 T cell receptor beta chains below, sequenced in a study of blood T cells in healthy people across ages. Then a second PCR, running roughly 7 to 11 cycles, was carried out with a sample-barcoded 5' primer and a J-beta primer mix. From the 5' RACE reads, TCRdb called clonotypes with MiXCR, one entry per CDR3 protein. The sample yields roughly 800,000 distinct CDR3 sequences, roughly 64% seen once. The specimen was blood. The receptors were sampled from a man aged 25 to 40 in good health.

The chain carries TRBV4-1 and TRBJ2-4; D is ambiguous. The J call may be wrong; the DNA end is better matched by TRBJ2-7. This CDR3 has 15 amino acids. Germline CDR1 and CDR2: MGHRA and YSYEKL. The CDR3 is CASSQDPFSSYEQYF. CDR3 bases: TGCGCCAGCAGCCAAGACCCATTCAGCTCCTACGAGCAGTACTTC.

This clonotype was seen a few times. The J gene is TRBJ1-6, the V gene TRBV4-1; D remains ambiguous. The CDR3 is 17 residues long. The V end lost 1 base, the J end lost 9 bases, and 19 bases lay between the germline ends. Looked up from germline, CDR1 is MGHRA and CDR2 is YSYEKL. DNA of the CDR3: TGCGCCAGCAGCCAAGCTTCCTTCGGTCAGTTATTTTCACCCCTCCACTTT. This encodes CASSQASFGQLFSPLHF.

This sequence joins TRBV7-9 and TRBJ2-1; D may match TRBD1 or TRBD2 (5 bases each). The V end lost 5 bases, the J end lost 8 bases, and 16 bases lay between the germline ends. The length of the CDR3 is 14 residues. Germline CDR1 reads SEHNR; CDR2 reads FQNEAQ (reference sequence). CDR3 in amino acids: CASSETGPTYEQFF. In nucleotides, the CDR3 is TGTGCCAGCAGCGAAACGGGACCCACTTATGAGCAGTTCTTC.

J is TRBJ1-6 and V is TRBV20-1; D remains unclear. CDR3 size: 15 residues. The V end lost 1 base, the J end lost 0 bases, and 7 bases lay between the germline ends. Germline CDR1 and CDR2: DFQATT and SNEGSKA (reference sequence). The CDR3 DNA is TGCAGTGCTAGAGGCAGAAGCTCCTATAATTCACCCCTCCACTTT. Amino acids: CSARGRSSYNSPLHF.

The table lists this clonotype with a count of one. The chain combines TRBV2 with TRBJ2-1; 8 bases are shared with TRBD1. The CDR3 totals 13 residues. Germline lookup yields CDR1 SNHLY and CDR2 FYNNEI. The junction had 3 bases not matched to a gene; V was cut back by 6 bases and J by 5 bases. The DNA of the CDR3 is TGTGCCAGCAGACAGGGGGAGGACAATGAGCAGTTCTTC. It encodes CASRQGEDNEQFF.

The gene calls are TRBV7-2 and TRBJ2-1; unclear D gene. This CDR3 comprises 12 residues. V lost 1 base and J lost 8, with 6 bases in between. CDR1 and CDR2 (germline): SGHTA, FQGNSA. This CDR3 is CASSLGFDEQFF. CDR3 nucleotide sequence: TGTGCCAGCAGCTTAGGTTTCGATGAGCAGTTCTTC.

The chain combines TRBV5-6 with TRBJ2-1; no definite D call. The CDR3 totals 12 residues. Trimming removed 4 bases from V and 7 bases from J, with 9 bases in between. Per the germline V gene, CDR1 is SGHDT and CDR2 is YYEEEE. The CDR3 DNA reads as TGTGCCAGCAGCGCTTTCCTGAATGAGCAGTTCTTC. Translation gives CASSAFLNEQFF. Full variable domain (remainder filled in from reference TRBV5-6 and TRBJ2-1): DAGVTQSPTHLIKTRGQQVTLRCSPKSGHDTVSWYQQALGQGPQFIFQYYEEEERQRGNFPDRFSGHQFPNYSSELNVNALLLGDSALYLCASSAFLNEQFFGPGTRLTVL.

This sequence joins TRBV6-5 and TRBJ2-5; perhaps TRBD1 as D (5 bases). From germline, CDR1 is MNHEY and CDR2 SVGAGI. Deletions cut 0 bases from V and 7 bases from J, with 18 bases between. The CDR3 has 16 amino acids. The CDR3 region has the DNA TGTGCCAGCAGTTACTCGGGTTGGGGCCAAGTAGGGACCCAGTACTTC. Residues: CASSYSGWGQVGTQYF.

This rearrangement joins TRBV29-1 to TRBJ2-4, with a possible D match to TRBD2 (5 bases). The J call may be incorrect, as the DNA end agrees better with TRBJ2-7. Germline V gene sequence: CDR1 SQVTM, CDR2 ANQGSEA. The CDR3 covers 13 residues. The CDR3 loop reads CSVGAGVNYEQYF. The CDR3 bases are TGCAGCGTTGGGGCGGGCGTGAACTACGAGCAGTACTTC.

The table lists this clonotype with a few counts. The CDR3 DNA reads as TGCGCCAGCAGCCAAGTTACTAGCGGGAGTGGTGAGCAGTTCTTC. Protein product: CASSQVTSGSGEQFF. The chain couples TRBV4-1 to TRBJ2-1; TRBD2 matches at 11 bases. After removal of 1 base from V and 9 bases from J, the junction contained 5 bases not matched to a gene. This CDR3 has 15 residues. In germline, CDR1 is MGHRA, CDR2 YSYEKL.

V usage is TRBV5-6 and J usage is TRBJ1-5, with D hard to call. CDR3 length: 15 residues. Germline V lookup: CDR1 SGHDT, CDR2 YYEEEE. V lost 4 bases and J 0 bases, leaving 11 bases between the germline ends. The DNA of the CDR3 is TGTGCCAGCAGCCGACATTGGTATAGCAATCAGCCCCAGCATTTT. It yields the protein CASSRHWYSNQPQHF. Combining the CDR3 with reference TRBV5-6 and TRBJ1-5 gives the whole variable domain DAGVTQSPTHLIKTRGQQVTLRCSPKSGHDTVSWYQQALGQGPQFIFQYYEEEERQRGNFPDRFSGHQFPNYSSELNVNALLLGDSALYLCASSRHWYSNQPQHFGDGTRLSIL.

Note on this clonotype: A much larger clone differs by one base, so this may be a read error. The chain employs TRBV6-5 and TRBJ2-5, with 12 positions matching TRBD2. V gave up 6 bases and J gave up 11 bases; unmatched junction bases: 10. The germline V gene has CDR1 MNHEY and CDR2 SVGAGI. This CDR3 has 14 residues. CDR3 coding DNA: TGTGCCAGCAGCCTAGCGGGGGGGAATAATGAGCAGTACTTC. This sequence encodes CASSLAGGNNEQYF.

This clonotype appeared once. The chain is built from TRBV28 and TRBJ2-1, with D perhaps matching TRBD2 (5 bases). V shed 3 bases and J shed 8 bases, with 23 bases lying between them. The CDR3 covers 17 residues. In germline, CDR1 is MDHEN, CDR2 SYDVKM. CDR3 protein: CASSFPLPAAEKYEQFF. The CDR3 DNA reads TGTGCCAGCAGTTTCCCTCTTCCAGCGGCTGAGAAGTATGAGCAGTTCTTC.

In this sample, this clonotype turned up a few times. The rearrangement uses TRBV29-1 and TRBJ2-1, with D hard to call. Germline CDR1 and CDR2: SQVTM and ANQGSEA. The CDR3 runs to 14 residues. Trimming took 1 base from V and 3 from J, leaving 10 bases between them. For the CDR3, the DNA is TGCAGCGTTGAAGGGCAGGATCACTACAATGAGCAGTTCTTC. Residues: CSVEGQDHYNEQFF.

The V gene is TRBV7-2, the J gene TRBJ2-1; 9 nucleotides align to TRBD2. This CDR3 comprises 15 residues. Looked up from germline, CDR1 is SGHTA and CDR2 is FQGNSA. With V trimmed by 4 bases and J by 10 bases, 11 bases remained unmatched. As DNA, the CDR3 is TGTGCCAGCAGCTCCTGGGCTAGCGGGGAGGAGGAGCAGTTCTTC. Translation gives CASSSWASGEEEQFF.

The rearrangement uses TRBV2 and TRBJ1-1, with no clear D. With 5 bases removed from V and 2 bases from J, the gap between germline ends came to 9 bases. CDR1 SNHLY and CDR2 FYNNEI come from the germline V gene. The CDR3 has 13 residues. The CDR3 sequence: CASSTDGNTEAFF. CDR3 DNA: TGTGCCAGCAGTACGGACGGCAACACTGAAGCTTTCTTT.